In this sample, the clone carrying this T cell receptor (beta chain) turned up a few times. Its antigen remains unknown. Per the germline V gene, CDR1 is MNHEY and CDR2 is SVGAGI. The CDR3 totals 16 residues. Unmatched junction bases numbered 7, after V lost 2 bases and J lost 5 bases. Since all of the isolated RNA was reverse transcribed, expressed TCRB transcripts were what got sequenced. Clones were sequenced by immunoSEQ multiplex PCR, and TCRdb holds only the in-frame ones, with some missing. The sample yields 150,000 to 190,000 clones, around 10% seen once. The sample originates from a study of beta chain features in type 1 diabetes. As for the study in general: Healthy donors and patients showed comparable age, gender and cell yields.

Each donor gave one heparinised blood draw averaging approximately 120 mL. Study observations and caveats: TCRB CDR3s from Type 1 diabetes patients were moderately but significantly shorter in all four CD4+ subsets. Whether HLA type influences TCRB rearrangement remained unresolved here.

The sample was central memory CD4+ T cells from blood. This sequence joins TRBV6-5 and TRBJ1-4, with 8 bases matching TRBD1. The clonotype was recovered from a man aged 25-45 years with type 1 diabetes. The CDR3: CASSYRPGGPNEKLFF. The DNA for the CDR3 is TGTGCCAGCAGTTACCGGCCAGGGGGCCCAAATGAAAAACTGTTTTTT.